This T cell receptor beta chain was sequenced during a study of early T cells in non-severe SARS-CoV-2 infection. General observations from the study: Anti-spike CD8 specificities were favored by VDJdb matching, whose results missed private and CD4 specificities.

CDR1 SQVTM and CDR2 ANQGSEA come from the germline V gene. CDR3 size: 14 residues. The ends were cut back, 4 bases at V and 0 bases at J, with 9 bases in the middle. One entry per CDR3 protein results from TCRdb running MiXCR on the 5' RACE reads. The data hold approximately 71,000 distinct CDR3 sequences, with roughly an eighth observed a single time. Turning to this clonotype: Its antigen is unknown.

J is TRBJ2-2 and V is TRBV29-1, with D maybe TRBD1 (5 bases). The sequencing input was whole blood. This TCR was sampled from an adult who was a healthcare worker with PCR-confirmed SARS-CoV-2 infection or an uninfected control (not recorded which). For the CDR3, the DNA is TGCAGCGTTGTCAAAGGGGCGAACACCGGGGAGCTGTTTTTT. It codes for CSVVKGANTGELFF.